One and the same sample provided the 4 T cell receptor beta chains below, sequenced in a study of T cells after yellow fever vaccination. TCRdb redid the calling of the 5' RACE reads with MiXCR, one entry per CDR3 protein. The profile shows about 240,000 distinct CDR3 sequences, approximately 3.5% of them singletons. This specimen consisted of PBMCs, obtained 15 days after the yellow fever booster vaccination. The receptors shown here come from a man younger than 35 who received the YFV17D yellow fever vaccine.

This clonotype appeared many times. V and J are TRBV18 and TRBJ1-4; a weak D match, TRBD1 (5 bases). This CDR3 is built from 16 residues. Trimming removed 3 bases from V and 0 bases from J, with 11 bases in between. Germline V gives CDR1 KGHSH, CDR2 LQKENI. The CDR3 nucleotides are TGTGCCAGCTCACCCTGGACAAGATCAACTAATGAAAAACTGTTTTTT. This encodes CASSPWTRSTNEKLFF.

This clonotype has ten or more counts. The chain combines TRBV7-3 with TRBJ1-3, with a possible D match to TRBD1 (5 bases). The CDR3 is made up of 17 amino acids. The germline V gene encodes CDR1 SGHTA and CDR2 FQGTGA. Between the trimmed V and J ends, which lost 1 base and 0 bases, there was a span of 13 bases. DNA of the CDR3: TGTGCCAGCAGCTTAAGCGGGGCAGCTCACTCTGGAAACACCATATATTTT. Amino acids: CASSLSGAAHSGNTIYF.

This clonotype was counted many times. The chain recombines TRBV5-1 with TRBJ1-1; TRBD1 matches 8 bases. The CDR3 runs to 17 residues. Germline lookup yields CDR1 SGHRS and CDR2 YFSETQ. J was trimmed by 0 bases and V by 0 bases; bases with no gene match: 7. The CDR3 DNA sequence: TGCGCCAGCAGCTTGGCCCCTCCGACAGGGGTGAACACTGAAGCTTTCTTT. The encoded protein is CASSLAPPTGVNTEAFF.

At least ten counts were recorded for this clonotype. The chain recombines TRBV14 with TRBJ2-1; either TRBD1 or TRBD2 may supply D (6 bases each). The CDR3 loop spans 16 amino acids. V lost 2 bases and J 9 bases, leaving 20 bases between the germline ends. Germline CDR1 reads SGHDN; CDR2 reads FVKESK. The CDR3 here is CASSQIGRGAASEQFF. The CDR3 bases are TGTGCCAGCAGCCAAATCGGTAGGGGGGCGGCCTCTGAGCAGTTCTTC.